Sequencing of this T cell receptor beta chain was carried out in a study of blood T cell repertoires in COVID-19. Background on the study: Both acute and convalescent COVID-19 samples were obtained from the United States, Italy and Spain. In each case, the material was cDNA or gDNA derived from T cells, B-cell-depleted T cells, or PBMCs.

CDR3 size: 13 residues. V was cut by 10 bases and J by 4 bases, with 17 bases left in between. The germline gives CDR1 MNHEY, CDR2 SVGAGI. Methods used by the authors: Cell counts per sample came from amplifying reference gene primers. The repertoire was sequenced with immunoSEQ multiplex PCR; TCRdb's copy has only in-frame clones and lacks some. V and J calls plus clone size are reproduced from that table; the DNA served to infer D and trimming. The sample has around 230,000 clones, roughly 80% seen once. The chain carries TRBV6-5 and TRBJ2-7; TRBD1 might be the D (5 bases). This TCR was recovered from a woman older than 75 with acute or convalescent COVID-19. The specimen sequenced was peripheral blood. DNA of the CDR3: TGTGCCATCTTTGTGGACAAGACTTACGAGCAGTACTTC. Residues: CAIFVDKTYEQYF.